This T cell receptor (beta chain) was captured by sequencing in a study of molecular identifiers for immune sequencing clone quantification. This clonotype was observed many times. In TCRdb, the PCR reads were re-called with MiXCR into one record per CDR3 protein. Found here are under 350,000 distinct CDR3 sequences, 24% of them singletons; the top ten hold about 0.7%. This CDR3 is built from 16 residues. V lost 5 bases, J lost 0 bases, and 17 bases lay in between. Germline V gives CDR1 SEHNR, CDR2 FQNEAQ (reference sequence). Sequenced: naive CD8+ T cells from blood, with Jurkat cell RNA spiked in. Subset described: FACS-sorted CD8+CD4-CCR7+CD45RA+ naive T cells. This rearrangement joins TRBV7-9 to TRBJ2-7; no firm D call. The sequence derives from a human donor in good health. Some libraries in this study had Jurkat cell RNA spiked in. The CDR3 DNA is TGTGCCAGCAGCGCATCCGGCCCTAGGAGCTCCTACGAGCAGTACTTC. Protein: CASSASGPRSSYEQYF.